This T cell receptor beta chain was documented in a study of shared clonotypes between healthy human individuals. Study-wide points: With a few donors compared, about 5.2% of naive CD4 clonotypes were shared.

Repertoires were generated with immunoSEQ multiplex PCR, while TCRdb's copy carries only in-frame clones and drops some. The sample holds about 700,000 clones, 90% to 95% seen once. The CDR3 loop spans 14 amino acids. Between the trimmed V and J ends, which lost 6 bases and 2 bases, there was a span of 16 bases. Germline values: CDR1 SQVTM, CDR2 ANQGSEA. Naivety among CD8 cells was defined by CD45RO negativity and positive CCR7 selection, thereby excluding terminally differentiated effector memory CD45RA+ cells. Comment on this clone: Its target is unknown.

This clonotype was sampled from a man aged 30 to 39 in good health. V is TRBV29-1 and J is TRBJ1-1; D remains ambiguous. The sequenced material came from naive CD8+ T cells sorted from blood. CDR3 in DNA: TGCAGCGTCTCCCAGGCGTCTTACAACACTGAAGCTTTCTTT. Its protein is CSVSQASYNTEAFF. Together with reference TRBV29-1 and TRBJ1-1, the CDR3 gives the full variable domain: SAVISQKPSRDICQRGTSLTIQCQVDSQVTMMFWYRQQPGQSLTLIATANQGSEATYESGFVIDKFPISRPNLTFSTLTVSNMSPEDSSIYLCSVSQASYNTEAFFGQGTRLTVV.